This entry lists 3 T cell receptor beta chains sequenced from one sample in a study of T cell responses to AZD1222 COVID-19 vaccine. Sequencing was performed with immunoSEQ multiplex PCR; in TCRdb, only in-frame clones are kept and a portion is missing. The sample lists 150,000 to 200,000 clones, around 94% seen once, with under 2% in the top ten. Sample: peripheral blood, taken 28 days after the second AZD1222 dose. The source of these receptors is an adult who received the AZD1222 COVID-19 vaccine.

This rearrangement joins TRBV27 to TRBJ2-7; tentatively, D is TRBD1 (6 bases). Trimming removed 1 base at V and 1 base at J, with 8 bases between. Germline V gives CDR1 MNHEY, CDR2 SMNVEV (reference sequence). This CDR3 region has 14 residues. CDR3 bases: TGTGCCAGCAGTTTATATCAGGGGTCCTACGAGCAGTACTTC. As protein: CASSLYQGSYEQYF.

CDR3 nucleotide sequence: TGTGCCAGCACCGACACCGGGACAGCGTTTAACTATGGCTACACCTTC. Translating it yields CASTDTGTAFNYGYTF. V is TRBV3-1 (or the pseudogene TRBV3-2) and J is TRBJ1-2, with 7 bases that match TRBD1. The CDR3 runs 16 residues. Germline CDR1 and CDR2: LGHDT and YNNKEL (reference sequence). Losses at the gene ends were 7 bases for V and 1 base for J; bases not matched to a gene: 12.

CDR3 DNA sequence: TGTGCCAGCTCACTCGATCCGGGTGAAGCTTTCTTT. This sequence encodes CASSLDPGEAFF. This chain joins TRBV18 and TRBJ1-1; D unclear. The CDR3 runs to 12 residues. Trimming shortened V by 4 bases and J by 7 bases, and 10 bases separated the two germline ends. In germline, CDR1 is KGHSH, CDR2 LQKENI. The full variable domain, with the rest looked up from reference TRBV18 and TRBJ1-1, is NAGVMQNPRHLVRRRGQEARLRCSPMKGHSHVYWYRQLPEEGLKFMVYLQKENIIDESGMPKERFSAEFPKEGPSILRIQQVVRGDSAAYFCASSLDPGEAFFGQGTRLTVV.